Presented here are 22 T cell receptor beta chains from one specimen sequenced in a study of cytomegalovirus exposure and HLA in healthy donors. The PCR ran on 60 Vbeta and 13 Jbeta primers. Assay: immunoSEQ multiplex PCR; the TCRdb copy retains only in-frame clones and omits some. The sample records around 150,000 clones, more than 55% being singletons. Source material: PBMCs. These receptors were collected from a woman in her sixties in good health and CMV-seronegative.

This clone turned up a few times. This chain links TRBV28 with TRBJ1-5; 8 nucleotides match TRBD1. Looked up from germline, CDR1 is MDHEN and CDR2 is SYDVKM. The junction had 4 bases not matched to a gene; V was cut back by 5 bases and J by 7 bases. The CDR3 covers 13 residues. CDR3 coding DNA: TGTGCCAGCAGTACAGGGGGACGGCAGCCCCAGCATTTT. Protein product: CASSTGGRQPQHF. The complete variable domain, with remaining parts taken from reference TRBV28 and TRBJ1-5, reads DVKVTQSSRYLVKRTGEKVFLECVQDMDHENMFWYRQDPGLGLRLIYFSYDVKMKEKGDIPEGYSVSREKKERFSLILESASTNQTSMYLCASSTGGRQPQHFGDGTRLSIL.

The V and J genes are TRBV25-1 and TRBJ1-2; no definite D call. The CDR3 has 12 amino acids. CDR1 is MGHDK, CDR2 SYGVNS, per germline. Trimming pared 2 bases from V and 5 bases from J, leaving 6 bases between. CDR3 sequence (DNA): TGTGCCAGCAGTGAACCCCAGTATGGCTACACCTTC. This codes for CASSEPQYGYTF.

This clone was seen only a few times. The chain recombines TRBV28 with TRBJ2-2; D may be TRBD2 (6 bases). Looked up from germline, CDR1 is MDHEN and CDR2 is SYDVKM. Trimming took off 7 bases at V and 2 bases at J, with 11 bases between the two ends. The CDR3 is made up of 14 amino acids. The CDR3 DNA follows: TGTGCCAGCATGAGGAGGGTAAACACCGGGGAGCTGTTTTTT. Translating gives CASMRRVNTGELFF. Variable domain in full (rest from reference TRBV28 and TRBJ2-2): DVKVTQSSRYLVKRTGEKVFLECVQDMDHENMFWYRQDPGLGLRLIYFSYDVKMKEKGDIPEGYSVSREKKERFSLILESASTNQTSMYLCASMRRVNTGELFFGEGSRLTVL.

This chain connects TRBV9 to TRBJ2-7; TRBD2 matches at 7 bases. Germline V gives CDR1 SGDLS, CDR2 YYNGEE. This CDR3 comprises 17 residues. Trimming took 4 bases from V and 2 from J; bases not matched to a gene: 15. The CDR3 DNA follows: TGTGCCAGCAGCCCCAGGAGGGGAGGGGCTGGGGCCTACGAGCAGTACTTC. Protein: CASSPRRGGAGAYEQYF.

Here the CDR3 reads CASSAEIPYEQYF. The CDR3 nucleotides are TGTGCCAGCAGTGCGGAGATTCCCTACGAGCAGTACTTC. This chain links TRBV2 with TRBJ2-7; D gene unclear. The CDR3 covers 13 residues. The germline V gene encodes CDR1 SNHLY and CDR2 FYNNEI. The V and J ends lost 4 bases and 2 bases respectively, with 9 bases between them.

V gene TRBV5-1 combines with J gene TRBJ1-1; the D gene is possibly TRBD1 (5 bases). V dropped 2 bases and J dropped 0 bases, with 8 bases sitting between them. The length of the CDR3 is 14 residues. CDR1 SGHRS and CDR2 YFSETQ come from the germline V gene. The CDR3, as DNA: TGCGCCAGCAGCTTTAAGGGGATGAACACTGAAGCTTTCTTT. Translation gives CASSFKGMNTEAFF.

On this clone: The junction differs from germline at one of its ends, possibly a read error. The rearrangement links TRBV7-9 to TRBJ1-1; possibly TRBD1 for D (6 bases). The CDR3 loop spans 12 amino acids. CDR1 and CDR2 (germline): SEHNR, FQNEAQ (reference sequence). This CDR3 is CSSSSSNREAFF. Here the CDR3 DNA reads TGTTCCAGCAGCTCGTCGAACAGGGAGGCTTTCTTT.

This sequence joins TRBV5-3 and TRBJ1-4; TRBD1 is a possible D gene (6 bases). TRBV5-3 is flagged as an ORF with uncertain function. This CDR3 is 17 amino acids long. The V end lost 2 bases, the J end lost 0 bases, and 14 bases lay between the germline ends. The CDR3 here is CARSLDRTFSTNEKLFF. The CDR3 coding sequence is TGTGCCAGAAGCTTAGACAGGACTTTCTCAACTAATGAAAAACTGTTTTTT.

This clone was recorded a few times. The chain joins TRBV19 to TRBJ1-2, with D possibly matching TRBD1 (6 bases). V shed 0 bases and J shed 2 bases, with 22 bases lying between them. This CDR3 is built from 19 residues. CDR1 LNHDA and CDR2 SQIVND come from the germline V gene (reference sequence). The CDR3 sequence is CASSIDLLGADVSNYGYTF. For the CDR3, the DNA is TGTGCCAGTAGTATAGATCTACTGGGGGCTGATGTATCGAACTATGGCTACACCTTC.

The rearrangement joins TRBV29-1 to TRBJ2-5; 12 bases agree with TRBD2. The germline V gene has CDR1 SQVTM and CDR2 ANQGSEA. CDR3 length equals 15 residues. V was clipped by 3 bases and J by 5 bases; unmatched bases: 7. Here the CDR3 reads CSVDPSGGAGETQYF. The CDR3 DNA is TGCAGCGTTGATCCTAGCGGGGGGGCCGGGGAGACCCAGTACTTC.

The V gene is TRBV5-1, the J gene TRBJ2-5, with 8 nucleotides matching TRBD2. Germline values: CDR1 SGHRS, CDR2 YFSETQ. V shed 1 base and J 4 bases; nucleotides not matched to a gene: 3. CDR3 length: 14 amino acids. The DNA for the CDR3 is TGCGCCAGCAGCTTGACGGGGGGGTCAGAGACCCAGTACTTC. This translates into CASSLTGGSETQYF.

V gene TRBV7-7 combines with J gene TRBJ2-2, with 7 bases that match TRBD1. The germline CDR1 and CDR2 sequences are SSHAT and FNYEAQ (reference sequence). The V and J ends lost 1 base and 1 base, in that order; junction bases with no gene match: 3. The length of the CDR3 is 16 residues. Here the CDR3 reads CASSLVPGGNTGELFF. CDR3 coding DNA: TGTGCCAGCAGCTTAGTTCCAGGGGGGAACACCGGGGAGCTGTTTTTT.

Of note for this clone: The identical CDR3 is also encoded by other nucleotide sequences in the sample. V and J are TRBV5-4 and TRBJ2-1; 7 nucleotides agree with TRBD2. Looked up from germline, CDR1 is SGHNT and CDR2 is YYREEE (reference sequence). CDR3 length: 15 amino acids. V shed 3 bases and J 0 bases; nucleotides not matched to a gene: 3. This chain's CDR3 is CASSSSGGSYNEQFF. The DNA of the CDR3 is TGTGCCAGCAGCTCCTCGGGGGGCTCCTACAATGAGCAGTTCTTC.

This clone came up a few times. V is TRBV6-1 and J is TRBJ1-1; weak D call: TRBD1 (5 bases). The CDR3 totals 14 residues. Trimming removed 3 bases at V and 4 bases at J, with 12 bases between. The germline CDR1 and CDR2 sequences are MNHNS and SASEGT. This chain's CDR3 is CASSDGLGGTEAFF. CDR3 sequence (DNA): TGTGCCAGCAGTGACGGGCTCGGGGGCACTGAAGCTTTCTTT.

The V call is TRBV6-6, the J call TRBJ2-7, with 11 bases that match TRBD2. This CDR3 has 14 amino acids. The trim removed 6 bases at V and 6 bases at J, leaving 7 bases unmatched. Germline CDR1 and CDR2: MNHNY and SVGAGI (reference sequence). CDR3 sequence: CASRILAGEGEQYF. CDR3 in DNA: TGTGCCAGCAGAATACTAGCGGGAGAAGGCGAGCAGTACTTC.

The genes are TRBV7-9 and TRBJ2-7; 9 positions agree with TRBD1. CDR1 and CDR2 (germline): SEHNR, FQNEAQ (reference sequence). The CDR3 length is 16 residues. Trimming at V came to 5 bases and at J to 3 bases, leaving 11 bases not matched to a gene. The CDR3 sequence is CASSLIPGQGVYEQYF. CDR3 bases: TGTGCCAGCAGCCTAATACCGGGACAGGGTGTCTACGAGCAGTACTTC.

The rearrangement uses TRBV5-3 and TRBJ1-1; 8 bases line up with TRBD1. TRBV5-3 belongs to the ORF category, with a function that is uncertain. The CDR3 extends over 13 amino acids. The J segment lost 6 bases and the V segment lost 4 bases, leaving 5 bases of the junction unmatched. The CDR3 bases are TGTGCCAGAAGCCTGGACAGGGTCCCTGAAGCTTTCTTT. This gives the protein CARSLDRVPEAFF.

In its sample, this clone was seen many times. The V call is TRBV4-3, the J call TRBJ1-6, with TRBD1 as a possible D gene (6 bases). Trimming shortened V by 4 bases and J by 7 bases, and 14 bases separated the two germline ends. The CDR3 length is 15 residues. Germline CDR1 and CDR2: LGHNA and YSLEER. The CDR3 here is CASSLQRQGNSPLHF. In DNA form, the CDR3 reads TGCGCCAGCAGCCTCCAAAGGCAGGGGAATTCACCCCTCCACTTT.

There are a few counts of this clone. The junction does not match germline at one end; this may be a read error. The CDR3 loop is CASSQDRDRGPEAFF. The CDR3 DNA follows: TGCGCCAGCAGCCAAGACCGGGACAGGGGGCCAGAAGCTTTCTTT. This chain links TRBV11-2 with TRBJ1-1; 12 bases agree with TRBD1. The CDR3 is 15 amino acids. CDR1 is SGHAT, CDR2 FQNNGV, per germline.

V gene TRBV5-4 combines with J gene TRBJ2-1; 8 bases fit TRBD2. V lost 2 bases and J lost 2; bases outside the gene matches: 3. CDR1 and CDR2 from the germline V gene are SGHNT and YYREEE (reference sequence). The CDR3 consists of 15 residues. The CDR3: CASSFRLAPYNEQFF. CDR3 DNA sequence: TGTGCCAGCAGCTTTAGACTAGCGCCCTACAATGAGCAGTTCTTC. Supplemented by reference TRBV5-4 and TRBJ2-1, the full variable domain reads ETGVTQSPTHLIKTRGQQVTLRCSSQSGHNTVSWYQQALGQGPQFIFQYYREEENGRGNFPPRFSGLQFPNYSSELNVNALELDDSALYLCASSFRLAPYNEQFFGPGTRLTVL.

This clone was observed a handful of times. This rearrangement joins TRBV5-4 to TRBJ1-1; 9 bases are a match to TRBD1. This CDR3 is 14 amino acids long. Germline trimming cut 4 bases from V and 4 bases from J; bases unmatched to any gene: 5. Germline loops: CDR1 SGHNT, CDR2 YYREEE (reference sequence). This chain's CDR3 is CASSRDRVSTEAFF. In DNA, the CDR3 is TGTGCCAGCAGCCGGGACAGGGTAAGCACTGAAGCTTTCTTT.

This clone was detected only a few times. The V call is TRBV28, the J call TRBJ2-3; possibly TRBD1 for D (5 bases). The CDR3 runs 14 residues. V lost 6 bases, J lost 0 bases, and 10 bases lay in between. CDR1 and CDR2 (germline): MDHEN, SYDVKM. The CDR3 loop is CASRSGWSTDTQYF. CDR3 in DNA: TGTGCCAGCAGATCAGGGTGGAGCACAGATACGCAGTATTTT.